Presented here are 22 T cell receptor beta chains from one specimen sequenced in a study of cytomegalovirus exposure and HLA in healthy donors (dated by TCRdb to between 2016 and 2019). Library preparation was by the immunoSEQ multiplex PCR assay. For the multiplex PCR, a mixture combining 60 forward primers for TCR Vbeta segments and 13 reverse primers for TCR Jbeta segments was used. TCRdb stores this immuneACCESS table with in-frame sequences only. Part of the clones is absent; in the studies checked, under half of the shortfall reflects unresolved V genes, and no reason is known for the rest. Counted in this sample were 110,000 or so clones; less than 70% of them appeared once. 4.5% to 5.5% of the sample is taken by the ten largest. Specimen: PBMCs. The receptors originated from a woman between 65 and 79 years old in good health and CMV-seropositive.

The genes are TRBV4-1 and TRBJ2-1; 8 bases agree with TRBD1. Trimming at V came to 3 bases and at J to 1 base, leaving 11 bases not matched to a gene. The CDR3 sequence is 18 residues long. From germline, CDR1 is MGHRA and CDR2 YSYEKL. The CDR3 spells CASSQQPSGTGSYNEQFF. The DNA of the CDR3 is TGCGCCAGCAGCCAGCAGCCCTCCGGGACAGGATCCTACAATGAGCAGTTCTTC.

The chain has TRBV29-1 and TRBJ2-1; 10 bases are shared with TRBD2. The V gene end was trimmed by 5 bases and the J gene end by 3 bases; junction bases not matched to a gene: 7. Germline V gene lookup returns CDR1 SQVTM and CDR2 ANQGSEA. This CDR3 is 15 amino acids long. The CDR3 spells CSVRLAGALYNEQFF. CDR3 bases: TGCAGCGTTCGGCTAGCGGGGGCCCTCTACAATGAGCAGTTCTTC.

The rearrangement links TRBV4-1 to TRBJ2-7; weak D call: TRBD1 (6 bases). CDR1 and CDR2 (germline): MGHRA, YSYEKL. Deletions cut 3 bases from V and 0 bases from J, with 15 bases between. The CDR3 covers 16 residues. The CDR3 here is CASSHPGTKSSYEQYF. The CDR3 DNA sequence: TGCGCCAGCAGCCACCCCGGGACAAAAAGCTCCTACGAGCAGTACTTC.

This clone has more than one count but fewer than ten. The chain is built from TRBV5-1 and TRBJ2-5; D perhaps matches TRBD1 (5 bases). Germline CDR1 and CDR2: SGHRS and YFSETQ. V lost 0 bases and J lost 5, with 14 bases in between. This CDR3 has 15 amino acids. The CDR3 here is CASSLAGGAWETQYF. The CDR3 region has the DNA TGCGCCAGCAGCTTGGCCGGTGGGGCCTGGGAGACCCAGTACTTC.

V usage is TRBV5-1 and J usage is TRBJ2-3, with 12 bases identical to TRBD1. The CDR3 extends over 17 amino acids. The V segment lost 0 bases and the J segment 4 bases; nucleotides outside the gene matches: 6. Germline CDR1 SGHRS, CDR2 YFSETQ. CDR3 sequence (DNA): TGCGCCAGCAGCTTGGGTGGGACAGGGGGCGTCTCAGATACGCAGTATTTT. Its protein product is CASSLGGTGGVSDTQYF.

The gene calls are TRBV12-5 and TRBJ1-2; 7 positions match TRBD1. With V trimmed by 6 bases and J by 4 bases, 5 bases remained unmatched. Germline CDR1 LGHNT, CDR2 FRNRAP. The CDR3 totals 13 residues. CDR3 sequence: CASGYRDSYGYTF. The CDR3 DNA reads TGTGCTAGTGGCTACCGGGACAGCTATGGCTACACCTTC. Drawing the rest from reference TRBV12-5 and TRBJ1-2, the complete variable domain is DARVTQTPRHKVTEMGQEVTMRCQPILGHNTVFWYRQTMMQGLELLAYFRNRAPLDDSGMPKDRFSAEMPDATLATLKIQPSEPRDSAVYFCASGYRDSYGYTFGSGTRLTVV.

Here the CDR3 reads CASSPPTVFEAFF. The CDR3 region has the DNA TGTGCCAGCTCACCACCGACAGTTTTTGAAGCTTTCTTT. The chain joins TRBV18 to TRBJ1-1; tentative D call: TRBD1 (5 bases). The CDR3 has 13 amino acids. Trimming shortened V by 0 bases and J by 7 bases, and 9 bases separated the two germline ends. Germline V gives CDR1 KGHSH, CDR2 LQKENI.

The chain couples TRBV28 to TRBJ2-1, with TRBD1 matching 7 bases. Germline lookup yields CDR1 MDHEN and CDR2 SYDVKM. The CDR3 is made up of 14 amino acids. The V gene end was trimmed by 7 bases and the J gene end by 2 bases; junction bases not matched to a gene: 5. CDR3 amino acids: CASMPGGPYNEQFF. The CDR3, as DNA: TGTGCCAGCATGCCAGGGGGACCCTACAATGAGCAGTTCTTC.

A single count supports this clone. The V and J genes are TRBV4-2 and TRBJ2-2; 12 bases map to TRBD1. The germline gives CDR1 LGHNA, CDR2 YNFKEQ. The CDR3 contains 17 residues. Trimming took 4 bases from V and 7 from J; bases not matched to a gene: 10. CDR3 region: CASSPWGTGGLDGELFF. CDR3 coding DNA: TGTGCCAGCAGCCCCTGGGGGACAGGGGGCTTGGACGGGGAGCTGTTTTTT.

The chain is built from TRBV28 and TRBJ2-3; D ambiguous. The V end lost 3 bases, the J end lost 4 bases, and 8 bases lay between the germline ends. This CDR3 region has 13 residues. Per germline, CDR1 MDHEN and CDR2 SYDVKM. This chain's CDR3 is CASSFQSPDTQYF. The CDR3 DNA reads as TGTGCCAGCAGTTTTCAGTCCCCAGATACGCAGTATTTT.

The chain joins TRBV5-1 to TRBJ2-5, with TRBD2 matching 8 bases. Germline-derived CDR1 and CDR2 are SGHRS and YFSETQ. Trimming took 4 bases from V and 4 from J; bases not matched to a gene: 15. The CDR3 spans 17 residues. The CDR3 reads CASSPVGPRGAGETQYF. The CDR3 DNA reads as TGCGCCAGCAGCCCCGTAGGGCCGCGGGGGGCGGGAGAGACCCAGTACTTC. The complete variable domain, with remaining parts taken from reference TRBV5-1 and TRBJ2-5, reads KAGVTQTPRYLIKTRGQQVTLSCSPISGHRSVSWYQQTPGQGLQFLFEYFSETQRNKGNFPGRFSGRQFSNSRSEMNVSTLELGDSALYLCASSPVGPRGAGETQYFGPGTRLLVL.

This clone was seen a handful of times. The CDR3 region has the DNA TGTGCCAGCAGCTTAGAGGCTTCGGGCTATGGCTACACCTTC. This gives the protein CASSLEASGYGYTF. This rearrangement joins TRBV11-2 to TRBJ1-2; unclear D gene. Deletions cut 0 bases from V and 4 bases from J, with 9 bases between. CDR1 and CDR2 from the germline V gene are SGHAT and FQNNGV. The CDR3 runs to 14 residues.

V is TRBV13 and J is TRBJ2-2; no reliable D call. This CDR3 has 12 amino acids. The germline V gene encodes CDR1 PRHDT and CDR2 FYEKMQ (reference sequence). The V gene lost 5 bases and the J gene lost 6 bases, with 7 bases spanning the gap. This CDR3 reads CASSPNPGELFF. DNA for the CDR3: TGTGCCAGCAGCCCTAACCCCGGGGAGCTGTTTTTT.

This clone came up a few times. The rearrangement joins TRBV13 to TRBJ1-1, with D perhaps matching TRBD1 (6 bases). Trimming left V 2 bases short and J 5 bases short, with 12 bases between. Looked up from germline, CDR1 is PRHDT and CDR2 is FYEKMQ (reference sequence). CDR3 length: 14 residues. CDR3 nucleotides: TGTGCCAGCAGCTTACAGGGGTACGGAACTGAAGCTTTCTTT. This sequence encodes CASSLQGYGTEAFF.

This chain joins TRBV7-8 and TRBJ2-1; perhaps TRBD2 as D (6 bases). Trimming removed 1 base from V and 6 bases from J, with 10 bases in between. CDR3 length: 14 residues. CDR1 is SGHVS, CDR2 FQNEAQ, per germline. The CDR3, as DNA: TGTGCCAGCAGCTTAGTACTAGCTGGCAATGAGCAGTTCTTC. This codes for CASSLVLAGNEQFF. The full variable domain, in which reference TRBV7-8 and TRBJ2-1 provide the parts outside the CDR3, is GAGVSQSPRYKVAKRGQDVALRCDPISGHVSLFWYQQALGQGPEFLTYFQNEAQLDKSGLPSDRFFAERPEGSVSTLKIQRTQQEDSAVYLCASSLVLAGNEQFFGPGTRLTVL.

J is TRBJ2-1 and V is TRBV5-4; D ambiguous. Germline V gene data show CDR1 as SGHNT and CDR2 as YYREEE (reference sequence). The CDR3 totals 16 residues. V was clipped by 1 base and J by 0 bases, with 11 bases between them. CDR3 coding DNA: TGTGCCAGCAGCTTGTCTTCAGGTAGCTCCTACAATGAGCAGTTCTTC. This sequence encodes CASSLSSGSSYNEQFF.

The CDR3 DNA reads as TGTGCCTGGAGTCCACTACTAGGGGGCCAAGAGACCCAGTACTTC. It is translated as CAWSPLLGGQETQYF. J is TRBJ2-5 and V is TRBV30, with D maybe TRBD1 (6 bases). V lost 2 bases, J lost 1 base, and 14 bases lay in between. This CDR3 is 15 amino acids long. Germline V gene lookup returns CDR1 GTSNPN and CDR2 SVGIG (reference sequence).

A few counts support this clone. This chain uses TRBV6-5 with TRBJ2-2, with D maybe TRBD2 (7 bases). CDR3 length: 14 amino acids. The germline CDR1 and CDR2 sequences are MNHEY and SVGAGI. Between the trimmed V and J ends, which lost 8 bases and 6 bases, there was a span of 16 bases. As DNA, the CDR3 is TGTGCCAGCGTTCGGCAAGGGGGGGCCGGGGAGCTGTTTTTT. Translation: CASVRQGGAGELFF.

About this clone itself: The junction departs from the called germline gene at one end, perhaps through a read error. V and J are TRBV7-7 and TRBJ2-2; D is ambiguous. CDR3 length: 13 amino acids. The germline V gene encodes CDR1 SSHAT and CDR2 FNYEAQ (reference sequence). DNA of the CDR3: TGTGCTAGCAGCAGAAAAGCCGACGGGGAGCTGTTTTTT. This encodes CASSRKADGELFF.

The chain has TRBV6-6 and TRBJ1-5, with a weak D call TRBD1 (5 bases). Germline lookup yields CDR1 MNHNY and CDR2 SVGAGI (reference sequence). The CDR3 is made up of 16 amino acids. Trimming left V 0 bases short and J 0 bases short, with 9 bases between. The CDR3 DNA reads as TGTGCCAGCAGTTACTCGGCAGGGTCTAGCAATCAGCCCCAGCATTTT. Translated, it gives CASSYSAGSSNQPQHF.

The chain joins TRBV19 to TRBJ2-3; D is unclear. The CDR3 contains 11 residues. In germline, CDR1 is LNHDA, CDR2 SQIVND (reference sequence). The V end lost 3 bases, the J end lost 7 bases, and 5 bases lay between the germline ends. The CDR3 DNA sequence: TGTGCCAGTAGTATGTCCAATACGCAGTATTTT. Its translation is CASSMSNTQYF.

The J gene is TRBJ1-5, the V gene TRBV19; 7 bases fit TRBD1. V was pared by 3 bases and J by 4 bases, with 9 bases of the junction left unmatched. Germline V CDR1 and CDR2: LNHDA, SQIVND (reference sequence). The CDR3 covers 16 residues. The CDR3 DNA sequence: TGTGCCAGTAGTATTAACGGACAGGTCGCAAATCAGCCCCAGCATTTT. This gives the protein CASSINGQVANQPQHF.